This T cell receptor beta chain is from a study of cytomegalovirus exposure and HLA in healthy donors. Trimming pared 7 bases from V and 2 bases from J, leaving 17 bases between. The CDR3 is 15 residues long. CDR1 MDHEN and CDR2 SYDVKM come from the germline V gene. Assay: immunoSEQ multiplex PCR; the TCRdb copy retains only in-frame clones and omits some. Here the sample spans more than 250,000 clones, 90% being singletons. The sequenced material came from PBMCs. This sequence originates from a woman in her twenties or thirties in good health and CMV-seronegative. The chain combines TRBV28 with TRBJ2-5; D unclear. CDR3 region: CASTPRGEPQETQYF. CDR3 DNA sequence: TGTGCCAGCACCCCAAGAGGTGAACCTCAAGAGACCCAGTACTTC.